This T cell receptor (beta chain) was found in a study of T cell responses to AZD1222 COVID-19 vaccine. Turning to the study itself: Second doses that came at about 4 or about 12 weeks were put together.

Sequencing was performed with immunoSEQ multiplex PCR; in TCRdb, only in-frame clones are kept and a portion is missing. The sample has 95,000 to 100,000 clones, 86% seen once. Germline-derived CDR1 and CDR2 are SGHTA and FQGTGA. CDR3 length equals 16 residues. The trim removed 5 bases at V and 6 bases at J, leaving 11 bases unmatched. A note on this clone: Its target is not known.

Study-level findings and limits: Along spike, vaccine-associated CD4 TCRs were found throughout, with dominance at 160-218 and 743-854. The breadth and depth of Spike-specific TCRs increased once two AZD1222 doses had been given.

The input for sequencing was peripheral blood, taken on day 0 of AZD1222 vaccination. This receptor was obtained from an adult in good health. The chain has TRBV7-3 and TRBJ2-2; 8 nucleotides match TRBD1. The DNA of the CDR3 is TGTGCCAGCAGCCCAGGACAGGGCATTTTCTCCGGGGAGCTGTTTTTT. This gives the protein CASSPGQGIFSGELFF.